The 21 T cell receptor beta chains given below trace back to one sample, sequenced in a study of cytomegalovirus exposure and HLA in healthy donors. In the PCR, 60 Vbeta and 13 Jbeta primers were used. The table came from immunoSEQ multiplex PCR; TCRdb's copy has only in-frame clones and leaves some out. Its listing shows 140,000 or so clones. The sequenced sample consisted of PBMCs. The receptor source for this set is a male donor in good health and CMV-seronegative.

The V and J genes are TRBV19 and TRBJ1-5; perhaps TRBD1 as D (5 bases). CDR1 and CDR2 (germline): LNHDA, SQIVND (reference sequence). The germline V and J ends were trimmed by 6 bases and 0 bases, with 12 bases remaining between them. CDR3 length: 15 amino acids. CDR3 coding DNA: TGTGCCAGTAGCGCAGGGAGGGTTAGCAATCAGCCCCAGCATTTT. Translating it yields CASSAGRVSNQPQHF.

The V and J genes are TRBV19 and TRBJ2-7, with D perhaps matching TRBD2 (5 bases). CDR1 LNHDA and CDR2 SQIVND come from the germline V gene (reference sequence). This CDR3 comprises 14 residues. Trimming took 3 bases from V and 6 from J, leaving 15 bases between them. The CDR3 loop is CASSIPGGSSEQYF. The DNA of the CDR3 is TGTGCCAGTAGTATTCCGGGCGGGTCGAGCGAGCAGTACTTC.

The rearrangement uses TRBV6-1 and TRBJ1-1; no reliable D call. This CDR3 has 14 amino acids. The V gene lost 5 bases and the J gene lost 6 bases, with 16 bases spanning the gap. The germline CDR1 and CDR2 sequences are MNHNS and SASEGT. The CDR3 bases are TGTGCCAGCAGTTCCCAGCGTATAAGGCCTGAAGCTTTCTTT. It encodes CASSSQRIRPEAFF.

V is TRBV6-5 and J is TRBJ1-2; 8 bases fit TRBD1. CDR1 and CDR2 from the germline V gene are MNHEY and SVGAGI. V lost 7 bases, J lost 5 bases, and 12 bases stayed unmatched. This CDR3 region has 15 residues. The CDR3 region is CASIRGRGQAYGYTF. The CDR3, as DNA: TGTGCCAGCATCAGAGGCAGGGGGCAGGCTTATGGCTACACCTTC.

The rearrangement links TRBV6-5 to TRBJ1-1, with 7 bases matching TRBD1. The CDR3 covers 14 residues. The germline CDR1 and CDR2 sequences are MNHEY and SVGAGI. Trimming removed 6 bases from V and 3 bases from J; junction bases left unmatched: 7. CDR3 DNA sequence: TGTGCCAGCAGCCGTACCACAGGGGACACTGAAGCTTTCTTT. The encoded protein is CASSRTTGDTEAFF.

The chain couples TRBV7-8 to TRBJ2-7; 7 bases are a match to TRBD1. Germline CDR1 and CDR2: SGHVS and FQNEAQ. V was clipped by 5 bases and J by 0 bases; unmatched bases: 4. The CDR3 is 14 amino acids. CDR3 loop: CASSLQGTSYEQYF. The CDR3 coding sequence is TGTGCCAGCAGCCTACAGGGGACCTCCTACGAGCAGTACTTC. Together with reference TRBV7-8 and TRBJ2-7, the CDR3 gives the full variable domain: GAGVSQSPRYKVAKRGQDVALRCDPISGHVSLFWYQQALGQGPEFLTYFQNEAQLDKSGLPSDRFFAERPEGSVSTLKIQRTQQEDSAVYLCASSLQGTSYEQYFGPGTRLTVT.

The rearrangement uses TRBV2 and TRBJ1-1, with 10 bases identical to TRBD1. The germline CDR1 and CDR2 sequences are SNHLY and FYNNEI. V trimming: 8 bases; J trimming: 3 bases; junction bases outside the gene matches: 9. The CDR3 runs to 15 residues. CDR3 DNA: TGTGCCAGCGGGTTGACAGGGGGCCGAGACACTGAAGCTTTCTTT. As protein: CASGLTGGRDTEAFF.

The chain links TRBV7-9 to TRBJ2-1, with 7 positions matching TRBD2. With 1 base clipped from V and 8 bases from J, the junction kept 5 bases outside the gene matches. Per the germline V gene, CDR1 is SEHNR and CDR2 is FQNEAQ (reference sequence). This CDR3 is 14 amino acids long. DNA of the CDR3: TGTGCCAGCAGCTTAGGGCTCCGGGGGGATGAGCAGTTCTTC. Its translation: CASSLGLRGDEQFF.

The V gene is TRBV6-5, the J gene TRBJ1-2; tentatively, D is TRBD1 (5 bases). The CDR3 has 13 residues. V dropped 11 bases and J dropped 4 bases, with 17 bases sitting between them. The germline V gene encodes CDR1 MNHEY and CDR2 SVGAGI. The CDR3 DNA reads as TGTGCCGCACGGGGGGGTTACGGCTATGGCTACACCTTC. Residues: CAARGGYGYGYTF.

This chain links TRBV9 with TRBJ1-2, with TRBD1 identical over 9 bases. From germline, CDR1 is SGDLS and CDR2 YYNGEE. The CDR3 is 16 amino acids. After removal of 6 bases from V and 2 bases from J, the junction contained 11 bases not matched to a gene. The CDR3 bases are TGTGCCAGCAAACCCGGGACAGGGCTCGGGAACTATGGCTACACCTTC. Translating it yields CASKPGTGLGNYGYTF.

This chain connects TRBV15 to TRBJ1-1; D possibly corresponds to TRBD1 (6 bases). Per the germline V gene, CDR1 is LNHNV and CDR2 is YYDKDF (reference sequence). Trimming stripped 6 bases from V and 5 bases from J, with 19 bases between. The CDR3 consists of 15 residues. CDR3 residues: CATREGVGVRTEAFF. CDR3 bases: TGTGCCACCAGAGAGGGGGTCGGGGTCAGGACTGAAGCTTTCTTT.

V is TRBV10-3 and J is TRBJ2-2; TRBD1 matches 8 bases. This CDR3 contains 16 residues. Germline V gene sequence: CDR1 ENHRY, CDR2 SYGVKD. Trimming cost V 3 bases and J 2 bases; bases outside gene matches: 5. DNA for the CDR3: TGTGCCATCAGTGATCTTGGGACAGGCAACACCGGGGAGCTGTTTTTT. It codes for CAISDLGTGNTGELFF.

The chain joins TRBV30 to TRBJ1-2, with D perhaps TRBD1 (5 bases). CDR1 and CDR2 (germline): GTSNPN, SVGIG (reference sequence). Trimming removed 4 bases from V and 5 bases from J, with 14 bases in between. The CDR3 totals 13 residues. DNA of the CDR3: TGTGCCTGGACCAGACAGACCGGGTATGGCTACACCTTC. This sequence encodes CAWTRQTGYGYTF. The full variable domain, in which reference TRBV30 and TRBJ1-2 provide the parts outside the CDR3, is SQTIHQWPATLVQPVGSPLSLECTVEGTSNPNLYWYRQAAGRGLQLLFYSVGIGQISSEVPQNLSASRPQDRQFILSSKKLLLSDSGFYLCAWTRQTGYGYTFGSGTRLTVV.

V is TRBV18 and J is TRBJ2-3; D is unclear. CDR3 length equals 15 residues. CDR1 and CDR2 (germline): KGHSH, LQKENI. Trimming took off 3 bases at V and 0 bases at J, with 10 bases between the two ends. In DNA, the CDR3 is TGTGCCAGCTCACCGACGCCAGGCAGCACAGATACGCAGTATTTT. Its protein product is CASSPTPGSTDTQYF.

This chain connects TRBV19 to TRBJ1-1; D is uncertain. Trimming cost V 5 bases and J 6 bases, with 16 bases left between them. Germline CDR1 and CDR2: LNHDA and SQIVND (reference sequence). The CDR3 has 14 amino acids. As DNA, the CDR3 is TGTGCCAGTAGTCATCCCCCCTTGGGCGCTGAAGCTTTCTTT. Translating gives CASSHPPLGAEAFF.

This chain joins TRBV30 and TRBJ2-2, with TRBD2 identical over 8 bases. This CDR3 region has 15 residues. Trimming cost V 2 bases and J 4 bases; bases outside gene matches: 6. Per germline, CDR1 GTSNPN and CDR2 SVGIG (reference sequence). CDR3 sequence (DNA): TGTGCCTGGAGTCTCTGGCTAGCGGGCACCGGGGAGCTGTTTTTT. It specifies CAWSLWLAGTGELFF.

The chain employs TRBV5-5 and TRBJ1-1; perhaps TRBD1 as D (5 bases). The CDR3 extends over 14 amino acids. In germline, CDR1 is SGHKS, CDR2 YYEKEE (reference sequence). Between the trimmed V and J ends, which lost 10 bases and 4 bases, there was a span of 20 bases. CDR3 nucleotides: TGTGCCGCCGCCCGCAGGGTTTTTGGCACTGAAGCTTTCTTT. Its protein product is CAAARRVFGTEAFF. The whole variable domain, filled in from reference TRBV5-5 and TRBJ1-1, reads DAGVTQSPTHLIKTRGQQVTLRCSPISGHKSVSWYQQVLGQGPQFIFQYYEKEERGRGNFPDRFSARQFPNYSSELNVNALLLGDSALYLCAAARRVFGTEAFFGQGTRLTVV.

The chain carries TRBV27 and TRBJ2-7; 9 positions agree with TRBD2. CDR3 length: 14 residues. Trimming took 7 bases from V and 5 from J; bases not matched to a gene: 9. In germline, CDR1 is MNHEY, CDR2 SMNVEV (reference sequence). The CDR3 protein is CASKPSGVSNEQYF. DNA for the CDR3: TGTGCCAGCAAACCTAGCGGGGTAAGCAACGAGCAGTACTTC.

The chain combines TRBV30 with TRBJ2-2, with D possibly matching TRBD1 (5 bases). The CDR3 extends over 16 amino acids. From germline, CDR1 is GTSNPN and CDR2 SVGIG (reference sequence). With 5 bases removed from V and 1 base from J, the gap between germline ends came to 17 bases. CDR3 region: CAWDLGDIWNTGELFF. The CDR3 DNA follows: TGTGCCTGGGACTTAGGGGATATTTGGAACACCGGGGAGCTGTTTTTT.

This chain uses TRBV6-5 with TRBJ1-3; TRBD1 matches 10 bases. CDR1 is MNHEY and CDR2 is SVGAGI in the germline V gene. The CDR3 consists of 15 residues. V lost 6 bases and J lost 8; bases outside the gene matches: 10. This CDR3 reads CASSRGQGGWDTIYF. The CDR3 coding sequence is TGTGCCAGCAGCCGAGGACAGGGGGGCTGGGACACCATATATTTT.

The rearrangement joins TRBV29-1 to TRBJ2-3; possible D gene TRBD2, 6 bases. The CDR3 has 15 residues. Trimming pared 6 bases from V and 1 base from J, leaving 17 bases between. The V gene's germline CDR1 is SQVTM and CDR2 ANQGSEA. The chain's CDR3 is CSVATPGLRTDTQYF. CDR3 bases: TGCAGCGTCGCCACTCCGGGACTCCGCACAGATACGCAGTATTTT.